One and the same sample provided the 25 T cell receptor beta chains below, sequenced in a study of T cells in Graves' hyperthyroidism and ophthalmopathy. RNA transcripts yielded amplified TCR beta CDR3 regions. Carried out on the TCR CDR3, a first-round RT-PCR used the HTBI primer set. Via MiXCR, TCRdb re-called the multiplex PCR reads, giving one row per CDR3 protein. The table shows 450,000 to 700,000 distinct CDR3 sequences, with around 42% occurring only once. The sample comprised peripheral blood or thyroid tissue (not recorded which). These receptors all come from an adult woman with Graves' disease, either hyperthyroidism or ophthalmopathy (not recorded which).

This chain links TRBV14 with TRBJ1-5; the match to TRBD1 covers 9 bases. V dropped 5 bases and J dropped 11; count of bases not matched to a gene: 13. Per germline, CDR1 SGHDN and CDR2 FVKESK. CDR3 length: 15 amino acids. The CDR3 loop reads CASSASGRDRETQHF. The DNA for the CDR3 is TGTGCCAGCAGCGCCAGCGGGAGGGACAGGGAGACCCAGCATTTT.

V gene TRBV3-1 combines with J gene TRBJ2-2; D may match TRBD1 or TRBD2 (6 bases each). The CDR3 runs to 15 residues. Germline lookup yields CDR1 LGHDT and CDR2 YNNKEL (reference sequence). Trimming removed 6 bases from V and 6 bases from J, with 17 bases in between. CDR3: CASRPDRRVAGELFF. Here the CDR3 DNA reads TGTGCCAGCAGGCCAGACAGGAGGGTTGCCGGGGAGCTGTTTTTT.

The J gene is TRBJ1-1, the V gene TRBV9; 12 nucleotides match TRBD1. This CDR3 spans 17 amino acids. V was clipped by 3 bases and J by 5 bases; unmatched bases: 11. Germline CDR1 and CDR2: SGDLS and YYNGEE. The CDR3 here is CASSGPGQGAVSTEAFF. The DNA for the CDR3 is TGTGCCAGCAGCGGACCGGGACAGGGGGCGGTGAGTACTGAAGCTTTCTTT.

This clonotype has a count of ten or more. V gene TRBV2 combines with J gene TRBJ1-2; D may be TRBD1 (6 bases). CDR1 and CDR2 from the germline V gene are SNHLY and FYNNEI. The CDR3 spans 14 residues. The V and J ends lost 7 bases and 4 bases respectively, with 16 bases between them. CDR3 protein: CASTSERGAYGYTF. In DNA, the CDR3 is TGTGCCAGCACTTCAGAAAGGGGGGCCTATGGCTACACCTTC.

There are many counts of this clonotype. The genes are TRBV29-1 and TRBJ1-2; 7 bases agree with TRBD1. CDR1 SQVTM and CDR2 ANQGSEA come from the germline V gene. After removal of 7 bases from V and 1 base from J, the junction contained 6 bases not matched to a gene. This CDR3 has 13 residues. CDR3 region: CSAVTGNNYGYTF. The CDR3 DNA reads TGCAGCGCAGTGACAGGGAATAACTATGGCTACACCTTC.

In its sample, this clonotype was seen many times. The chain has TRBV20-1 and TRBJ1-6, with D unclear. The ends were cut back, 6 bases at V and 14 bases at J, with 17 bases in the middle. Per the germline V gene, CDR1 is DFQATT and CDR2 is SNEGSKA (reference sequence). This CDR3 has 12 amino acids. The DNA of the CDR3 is TGCAGTGCCGGAAGGCCTCCTACAACCCTCCACTTT. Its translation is CSAGRPPTTLHF.

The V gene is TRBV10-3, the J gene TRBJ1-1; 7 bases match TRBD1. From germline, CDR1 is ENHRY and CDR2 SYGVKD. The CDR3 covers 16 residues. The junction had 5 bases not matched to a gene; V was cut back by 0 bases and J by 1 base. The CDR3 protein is CAISESGNRGNTEAFF. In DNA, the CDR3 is TGTGCCATCAGTGAGTCGGGGAACAGGGGGAACACTGAAGCTTTCTTT.

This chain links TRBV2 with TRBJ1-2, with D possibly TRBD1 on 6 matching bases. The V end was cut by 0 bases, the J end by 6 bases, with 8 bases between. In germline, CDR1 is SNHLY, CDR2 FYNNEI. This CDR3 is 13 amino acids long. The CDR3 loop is CASSEAGGHGYTF. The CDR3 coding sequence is TGTGCCAGCAGTGAAGCGGGGGGGCATGGCTACACCTTC.

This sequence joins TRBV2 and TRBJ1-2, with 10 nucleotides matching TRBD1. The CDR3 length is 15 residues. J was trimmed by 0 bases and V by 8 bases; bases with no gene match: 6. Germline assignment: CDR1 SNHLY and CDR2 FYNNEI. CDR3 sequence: CASLTGGRANYGYTF. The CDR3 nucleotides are TGTGCCAGCCTGACAGGGGGCAGAGCTAACTATGGCTACACCTTC.

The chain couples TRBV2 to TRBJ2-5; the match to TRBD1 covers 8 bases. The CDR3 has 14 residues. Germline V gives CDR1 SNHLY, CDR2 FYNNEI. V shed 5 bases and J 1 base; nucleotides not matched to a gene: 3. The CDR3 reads CASSQGAIQETQYF. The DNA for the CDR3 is TGTGCCAGCAGTCAGGGGGCTATCCAAGAGACCCAGTACTTC.

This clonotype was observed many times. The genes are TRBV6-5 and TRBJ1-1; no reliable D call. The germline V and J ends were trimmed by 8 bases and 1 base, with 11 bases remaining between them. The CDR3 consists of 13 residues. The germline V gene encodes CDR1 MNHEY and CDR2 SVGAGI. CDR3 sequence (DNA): TGTGCCAGCTTGAGAACACCGAACACTGAAGCTTTCTTT. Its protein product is CASLRTPNTEAFF.

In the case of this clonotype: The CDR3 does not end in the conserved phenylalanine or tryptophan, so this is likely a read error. The CDR3 sequence: CSARSLATDEAFS. The CDR3 DNA reads TGCAGTGCTAGATCCCTAGCGACAGATGAAGCTTTCTCT. This chain uses TRBV20-1 with TRBJ1-1, with D possibly being TRBD1 (5 bases). CDR1 and CDR2 (germline): DFQATT, SNEGSKA (reference sequence). Trimming cost V 2 bases and J 7 bases, with 14 bases left between them. This CDR3 spans 13 amino acids.

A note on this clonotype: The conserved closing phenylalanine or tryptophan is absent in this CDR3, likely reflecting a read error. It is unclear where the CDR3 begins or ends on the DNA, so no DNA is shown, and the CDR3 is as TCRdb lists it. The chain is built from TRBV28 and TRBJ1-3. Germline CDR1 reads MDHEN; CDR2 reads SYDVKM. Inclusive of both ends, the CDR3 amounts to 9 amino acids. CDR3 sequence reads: CASSLSGIT.

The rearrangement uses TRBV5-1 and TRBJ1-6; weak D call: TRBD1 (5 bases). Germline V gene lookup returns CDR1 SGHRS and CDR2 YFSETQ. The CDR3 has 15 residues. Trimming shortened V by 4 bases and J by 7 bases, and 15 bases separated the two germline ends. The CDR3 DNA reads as TGCGCCAGCAGCCCGGAGGGGACGTTGAATTCACCCCTCCACTTT. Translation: CASSPEGTLNSPLHF.

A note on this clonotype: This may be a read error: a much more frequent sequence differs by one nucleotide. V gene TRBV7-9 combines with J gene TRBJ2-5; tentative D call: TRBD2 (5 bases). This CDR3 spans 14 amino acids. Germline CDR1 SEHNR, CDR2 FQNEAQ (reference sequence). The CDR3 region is CASSLKEWGETQCF. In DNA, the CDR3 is TGTGCCAGCAGCTTGAAGGAGTGGGGAGAGACCCAGTGCTTC.

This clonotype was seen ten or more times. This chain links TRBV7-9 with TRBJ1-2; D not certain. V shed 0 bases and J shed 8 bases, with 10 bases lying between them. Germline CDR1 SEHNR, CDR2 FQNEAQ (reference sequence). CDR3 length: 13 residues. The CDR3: CASSLAPSPGYTF. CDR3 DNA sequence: TGTGCCAGCAGCTTAGCCCCCTCGCCCGGCTACACCTTC.

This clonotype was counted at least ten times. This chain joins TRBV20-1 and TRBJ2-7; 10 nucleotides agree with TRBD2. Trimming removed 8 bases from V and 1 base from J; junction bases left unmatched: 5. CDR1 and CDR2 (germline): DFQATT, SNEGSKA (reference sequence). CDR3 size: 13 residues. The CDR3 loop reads CSFPTSGSYEQYF. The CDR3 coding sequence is TGCAGTTTCCCGACTAGCGGGTCCTACGAGCAGTACTTC.

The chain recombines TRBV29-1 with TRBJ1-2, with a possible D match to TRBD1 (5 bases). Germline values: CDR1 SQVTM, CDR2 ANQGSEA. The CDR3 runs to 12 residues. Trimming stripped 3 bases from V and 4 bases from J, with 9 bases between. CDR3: CSVDGGLYGYTF. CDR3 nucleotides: TGCAGCGTTGACGGGGGACTCTATGGCTACACCTTC. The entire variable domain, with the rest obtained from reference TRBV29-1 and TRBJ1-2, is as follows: SAVISQKPSRDICQRGTSLTIQCQVDSQVTMMFWYRQQPGQSLTLIATANQGSEATYESGFVIDKFPISRPNLTFSTLTVSNMSPEDSSIYLCSVDGGLYGYTFGSGTRLTVV.

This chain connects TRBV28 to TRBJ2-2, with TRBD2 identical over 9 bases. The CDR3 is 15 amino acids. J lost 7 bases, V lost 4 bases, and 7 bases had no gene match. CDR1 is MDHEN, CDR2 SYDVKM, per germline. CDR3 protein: CASSSGAGGGGELFF. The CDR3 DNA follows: TGTGCCAGCAGTTCGGGAGCGGGGGGCGGCGGGGAGCTGTTTTTT.

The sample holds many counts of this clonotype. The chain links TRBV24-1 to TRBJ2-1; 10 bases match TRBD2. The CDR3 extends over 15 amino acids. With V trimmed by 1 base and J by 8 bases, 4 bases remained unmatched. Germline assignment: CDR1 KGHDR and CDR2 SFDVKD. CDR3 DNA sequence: TGTGCCACCAGTGATTTAGCGGGAGGGCGGGATGAGCAGTTCTTC. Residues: CATSDLAGGRDEQFF.

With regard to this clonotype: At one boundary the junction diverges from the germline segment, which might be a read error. CDR3 sequence (DNA): TGTGCTAGCAGCTCGTCCAACAATGAGCAGTTCTTC. This sequence encodes CASSSSNNEQFF. This chain uses TRBV7-7 with TRBJ2-1; no clear D gene. The V gene's germline CDR1 is SSHAT and CDR2 FNYEAQ (reference sequence). The CDR3 has 12 amino acids.

The CDR3 sequence: CASSQPGTGRTGELFF. The CDR3, as DNA: TGCGCCAGCAGCCAACCCGGGACAGGGCGGACCGGGGAGCTGTTTTTT. The chain couples TRBV4-1 to TRBJ2-2, with 9 bases fitting TRBD1. Germline lookup yields CDR1 MGHRA and CDR2 YSYEKL. Germline trimming cut 2 bases from V and 5 bases from J; bases unmatched to any gene: 6. CDR3 length equals 16 residues.

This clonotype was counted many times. CDR3 region: CASSSLAGDEQYF. DNA for the CDR3: TGTGCCAGCAGCTCCTTAGCGGGGGACGAGCAGTACTTC. The chain combines TRBV11-3 with TRBJ2-7, with 9 bases matching TRBD2. J was trimmed by 5 bases and V by 4 bases; bases with no gene match: 3. The germline V gene has CDR1 SGHNT and CDR2 YENEEA. CDR3 size: 13 residues.

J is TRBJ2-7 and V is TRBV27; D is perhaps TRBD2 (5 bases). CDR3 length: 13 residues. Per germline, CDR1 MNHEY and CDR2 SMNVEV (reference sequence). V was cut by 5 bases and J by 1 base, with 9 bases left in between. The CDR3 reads CASSGLRSYEQYF. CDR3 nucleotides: TGTGCCAGCAGTGGACTTCGGTCCTACGAGCAGTACTTC.

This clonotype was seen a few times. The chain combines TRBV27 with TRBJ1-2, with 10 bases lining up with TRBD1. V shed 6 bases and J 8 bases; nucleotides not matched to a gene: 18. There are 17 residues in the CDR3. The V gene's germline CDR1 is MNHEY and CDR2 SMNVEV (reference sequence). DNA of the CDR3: TGTGCCAGCAGGCGATCACTCGACCCCGACAGGGGGCTAGGCTACACCTTC. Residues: CASRRSLDPDRGLGYTF.